The rows below give T cell receptor beta chains drawn from one sample of a study of OX40 agonist ivuxolimab in advanced cancers. The assay was immunoSEQ multiplex PCR, and TCRdb's table has in-frame clones only and misses some. The sample includes tens of thousands of clones, about nine tenths of them seen just once. The sequencing used CD4+ or CD8+ T cells sorted from blood, collected in a trial of the OX40 agonist ivuxolimab. All receptors come from an adult with an advanced solid tumor such as melanoma, head and neck, liver or kidney cancer. Each CDR3 is given with its conserved first and last residue. The D gene is left open where the match is weak. Clone size is stated in some rows and not others, as once, few, many or a class when expanded.

J gene | clone size | V gene | D gene | CDR3 DNA | CDR3 protein
TRBJ1-1 | . | TRBV7-9 | . | TGTGCCAGCAGCCTAAAAAAGGGACCGGTGTTAAGTGAAGCTTTCTTT | CASSLKKGPVLSEAFF
TRBJ2-4 | . | TRBV5-5 | . | TGTGCCAGCAGCTTGGACGGCAGCCAAAACCAAAACATTCAGTACTTC | CASSLDGSQNQNIQYF
TRBJ2-1 | . | TRBV27 | TRBD1 | TGTGCCAGCAGTTTATCTGGAGGGGGACAGGCGCCCTACAATGAGCAGTTCTTC | CASSLSGGGQAPYNEQFF
TRBJ2-7 | . | TRBV27 | . | TGTGCCAGCAGTTACCAGGGGCTGAGCTCCTACGAGCAGTACTTC | CASSYQGLSSYEQYF
TRBJ2-7 | . | TRBV19 | TRBD2 | TGTGCCAGTGCTCTAGCGGGAAGCTCCTACGAGCAGTACTTC | CASALAGSSYEQYF
TRBJ2-7 | . | TRBV27 | TRBD2 | TGTGCCAGCAGTTTATCCTCCGGACTAGTAGGCCACGAGCAGTACTTC | CASSLSSGLVGHEQYF
TRBJ2-7 | . | TRBV11-3 | . | TGTGCCAGCTCCTCCATCGCCTACGAGCAGTACTTC | CASSSIAYEQYF
TRBJ2-5 | . | TRBV5-6 | TRBD1 | TGTGCCAGCAGCCTCGGACAGGGGGCATTGGAGACCCAGTACTTC | CASSLGQGALETQYF
TRBJ1-2 | . | TRBV9 | TRBD1 | TGTGCCAGCAGCGAGAACACAGGGGTTGGAGGCTACACCTTC | CASSENTGVGGYTF
TRBJ2-7 | . | TRBV6-8 | TRBD2 | TGTGCCAGCGCCCCCCCCTTTTTGTTGGCGGGAGAAGGGGTCGAGCAGTACTTC | CASAPPFLLAGEGVEQYF
TRBJ2-4 | . | TRBV9 | . | TGTGCCAGCAGCGTTGGGGAAGCCAAAAACATTCAGTACTTC | CASSVGEAKNIQYF
TRBJ2-3 | once | TRBV19 | . | TGTGCCAGTAGTGCCCGGGCCCGAGATACGCAGTATTTT | CASSARARDTQYF
TRBJ2-1 | . | TRBV19 | TRBD2 | TGTGCCAGTAGTAACGGACTAGCGGGAGGGAATGAGCAGTTCTTC | CASSNGLAGGNEQFF
TRBJ1-1 | . | TRBV9 | . | TGTGCCAGCAGCGTAGAAATGGACGGCACTGAAGCTTTCTTT | CASSVEMDGTEAFF
TRBJ2-5 | . | TRBV7-8 | . | TGTGCCAGCAGCTTAGGGAATCCGGCCCAGTACTTC | CASSLGNPAQYF
TRBJ1-2 | . | TRBV30 | . | TGTGCCTGGGAAAGGACAGAAGGCTATGGCTACACCTTC | CAWERTEGYGYTF
TRBJ2-7 | . | TRBV9 | . | TGTGCCAGCAGCGAGGGAGGCAGATCCTACGAGCAGTACTTC | CASSEGGRSYEQYF
TRBJ2-1 | . | TRBV10-1 | TRBD2 | TGCGCCAGCAGTGAGGGGAGCGGGAGGCTTTACAATGAGCAGTTCTTC | CASSEGSGRLYNEQFF
TRBJ2-3 | . | TRBV4-1 | . | TGCGCCAGCAGCCAAGGATCCAGGGGAGATACGCAGTATTTT | CASSQGSRGDTQYF
TRBJ2-2 | . | TRBV4-3 | . | TGCGCCAGCAGCCAAGATATGCGGAACACCGGGGAGCTGTTTTTT | CASSQDMRNTGELFF
TRBJ1-1 | . | TRBV4-3 | . | TGCGCCAGCAGCCAAGATAAAAGGGTTGAAGCTTTCTTT | CASSQDKRVEAFF
TRBJ2-7 | . | TRBV5-5 | . | TGTGCCAGCAGCTTGTGGGGGTCAAGCTCCTACGAGCAGTACTTC | CASSLWGSSSYEQYF
TRBJ1-2 | . | TRBV5-1 | . | TGCGCCAGCAGCTTGGGGATACCTACCGGGACAAGCTATGGCTACACCTTC | CASSLGIPTGTSYGYTF
TRBJ1-3 | . | TRBV4-3 | . | TGCGCCAGCAGCCAAGATCAAGGAATCGACACCATATATTTT | CASSQDQGIDTIYF
TRBJ2-1 | . | TRBV19 | TRBD2 | TGTGCCAGTAGTATTGGGATAGCGGGATACAATGAGCAGTTCTTC | CASSIGIAGYNEQFF
TRBJ2-1 | . | TRBV21-1 | . | TGTGCCAGCAGCAACGGGCGGTCTAGCGGGTACAATGAGCAGTTCTTC | CASSNGRSSGYNEQFF
TRBJ2-1 | . | TRBV19 | . | TGTGCCACCCGGGGCGGGATGAGCAATGAGCAGTTCTTC | CATRGGMSNEQFF
TRBJ2-7 | . | TRBV4-2 | TRBD2 | TGTGCCAGCAGCGGACGAGCGGGAGAGGCCTACGAGCAGTACTTC | CASSGRAGEAYEQYF
TRBJ2-2 | once | TRBV28 | . | TGTGCCAGCAATCAGCCCGGGACGGCGAACACCGGGGAGCTGTTTTTT | CASNQPGTANTGELFF
TRBJ2-7 | . | TRBV28 | TRBD2 | TGTGCCAGCAGCTTCTTAGGGGAGGGAGTCTACGAGCAGTACTTC | CASSFLGEGVYEQYF
TRBJ1-6 | . | TRBV30 | . | TGTGCCTGGAGTGCGTACATGGGGCAAGACTATAATTCACCCCTCCACTTT | CAWSAYMGQDYNSPLHF
TRBJ1-1 | many | TRBV19 | . | TGTGCCAGTAGTATACAGGGAGACACTGAAGCTTTCTTT | CASSIQGDTEAFF
TRBJ2-5 | few | TRBV4-2 | . | TGTGCCAGCAGCCAAGATCCCGGGCCGATGGAGACCCAGTACTTC | CASSQDPGPMETQYF
TRBJ1-1 | . | TRBV27 | . | TGTGCCAGCAGTTTCGCGGGCTTGAACACTGAAGCTTTCTTT | CASSFAGLNTEAFF
TRBJ2-4 | . | TRBV11-3 | TRBD1 | TGTGCCAGCAGCTACTACCCGGACAGGGGAGCCAAAAACATTCAGTACTTC | CASSYYPDRGAKNIQYF
TRBJ2-2 | . | TRBV7-9 | . | TGTGCCAGCAGCACAGGTGGGGAGCTGTTTTTT | CASSTGGELFF
TRBJ2-5 | . | TRBV5-6 | . | TGTGCCAGCAGCTTGTGGGAGACCCAGTACTTC | CASSLWETQYF
TRBJ2-5 | . | TRBV5-6 | . | TGTGCCAGCAGCTCACTTGGGGGCACTAGTTGGGAGACCCAGTACTTC | CASSSLGGTSWETQYF
TRBJ2-7 | . | TRBV11-2 | TRBD2 | TGTGCCAGCAGCTTGGAGGGGACGGGACTAGCGGGGTACGAGCAGTACTTC | CASSLEGTGLAGYEQYF
TRBJ2-7 | . | TRBV28 | TRBD1 | TGTGCCAGCAGTTTAGGGACAGGACCCTACGAGCAGTACTTC | CASSLGTGPYEQYF
TRBJ1-1 | . | TRBV5-1 | . | TGCGCCAGCAGCTTGCTTGGGGCCAGGAGGAACACTGAAGCTTTCTTT | CASSLLGARRNTEAFF